This T cell receptor (beta chain) emerged from a study of post-analysis software for immune sequencing data. Study findings and constraints: There were a handful of TRBV segments more frequent in patients than controls, and TRBV5-6, TRBV5-1 and TRBV20-1 were among them.

Presence of unique molecular identifiers characterized the TCR beta cDNA libraries. TCRdb re-called the PCR reads with MiXCR, one entry per CDR3 protein. The sample lists roughly 570,000 distinct CDR3 sequences; under 40% were seen once. This clonotype has more than one count but fewer than ten. The antigen remains unidentified. V lost 3 bases to trimming and J lost 2 bases; unmatched junction nucleotides: 7. The CDR3 consists of 15 residues. CDR1 and CDR2 (germline): SGHTA, FQGTGA. Sequencing used blood. This chain links TRBV7-3 with TRBJ2-7, with TRBD1 matching over 7 bases. This clonotype was sampled from a girl between 2 and 17 years old with multiple sclerosis. This CDR3 is CASSLAKGAPYEQYF. CDR3 DNA sequence: TGTGCCAGCAGCTTGGCAAAGGGGGCGCCCTACGAGCAGTACTTC.